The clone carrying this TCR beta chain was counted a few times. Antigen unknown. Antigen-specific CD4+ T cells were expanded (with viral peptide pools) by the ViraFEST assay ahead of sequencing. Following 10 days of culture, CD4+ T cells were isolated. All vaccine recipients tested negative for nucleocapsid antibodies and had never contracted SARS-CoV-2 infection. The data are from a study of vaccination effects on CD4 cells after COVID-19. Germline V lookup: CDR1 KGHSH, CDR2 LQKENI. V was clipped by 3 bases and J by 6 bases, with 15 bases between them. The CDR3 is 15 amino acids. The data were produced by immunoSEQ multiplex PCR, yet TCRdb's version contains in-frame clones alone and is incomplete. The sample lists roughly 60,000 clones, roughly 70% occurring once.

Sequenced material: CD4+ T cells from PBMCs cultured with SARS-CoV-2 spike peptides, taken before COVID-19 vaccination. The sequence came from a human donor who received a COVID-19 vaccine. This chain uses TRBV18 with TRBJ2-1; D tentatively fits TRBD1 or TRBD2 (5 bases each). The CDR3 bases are TGTGCCAGCTCACCGAGGGGCAGGGTCAGCAATGAGCAGTTCTTC. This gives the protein CASSPRGRVSNEQFF. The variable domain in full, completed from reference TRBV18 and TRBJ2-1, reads NAGVMQNPRHLVRRRGQEARLRCSPMKGHSHVYWYRQLPEEGLKFMVYLQKENIIDESGMPKERFSAEFPKEGPSILRIQQVVRGDSAAYFCASSPRGRVSNEQFFGPGTRLTVL.